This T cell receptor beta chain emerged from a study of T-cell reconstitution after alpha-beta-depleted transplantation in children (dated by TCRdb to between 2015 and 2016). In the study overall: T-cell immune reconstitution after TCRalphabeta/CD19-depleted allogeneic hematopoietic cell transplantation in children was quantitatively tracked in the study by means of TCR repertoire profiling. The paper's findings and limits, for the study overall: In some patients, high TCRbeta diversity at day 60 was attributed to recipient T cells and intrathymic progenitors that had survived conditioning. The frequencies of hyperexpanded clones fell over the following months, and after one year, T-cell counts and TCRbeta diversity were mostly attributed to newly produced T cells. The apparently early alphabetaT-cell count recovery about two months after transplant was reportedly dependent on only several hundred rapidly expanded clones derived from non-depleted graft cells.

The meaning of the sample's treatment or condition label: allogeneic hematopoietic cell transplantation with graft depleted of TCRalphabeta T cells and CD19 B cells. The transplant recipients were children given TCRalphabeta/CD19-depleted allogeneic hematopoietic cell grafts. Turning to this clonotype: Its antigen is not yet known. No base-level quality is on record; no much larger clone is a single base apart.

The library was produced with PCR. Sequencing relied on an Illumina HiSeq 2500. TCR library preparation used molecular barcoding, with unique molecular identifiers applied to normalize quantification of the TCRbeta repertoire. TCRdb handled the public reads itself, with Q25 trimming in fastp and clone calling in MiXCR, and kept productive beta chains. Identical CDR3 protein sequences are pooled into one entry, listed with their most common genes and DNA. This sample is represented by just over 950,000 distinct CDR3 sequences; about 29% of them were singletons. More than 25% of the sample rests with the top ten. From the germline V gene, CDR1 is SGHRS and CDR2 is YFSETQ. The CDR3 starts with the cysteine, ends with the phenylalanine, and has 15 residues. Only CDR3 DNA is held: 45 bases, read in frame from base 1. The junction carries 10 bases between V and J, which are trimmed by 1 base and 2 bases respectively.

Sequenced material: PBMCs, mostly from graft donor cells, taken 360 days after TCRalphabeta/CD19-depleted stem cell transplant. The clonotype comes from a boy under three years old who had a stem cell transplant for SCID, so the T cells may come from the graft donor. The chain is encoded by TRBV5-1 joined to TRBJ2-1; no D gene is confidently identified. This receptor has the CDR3 CASSLLRRTYNEQFF. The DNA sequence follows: TGCGCCAGCAGCTTGTTGAGGCGTACCTACAATGAGCAGTTCTTC.